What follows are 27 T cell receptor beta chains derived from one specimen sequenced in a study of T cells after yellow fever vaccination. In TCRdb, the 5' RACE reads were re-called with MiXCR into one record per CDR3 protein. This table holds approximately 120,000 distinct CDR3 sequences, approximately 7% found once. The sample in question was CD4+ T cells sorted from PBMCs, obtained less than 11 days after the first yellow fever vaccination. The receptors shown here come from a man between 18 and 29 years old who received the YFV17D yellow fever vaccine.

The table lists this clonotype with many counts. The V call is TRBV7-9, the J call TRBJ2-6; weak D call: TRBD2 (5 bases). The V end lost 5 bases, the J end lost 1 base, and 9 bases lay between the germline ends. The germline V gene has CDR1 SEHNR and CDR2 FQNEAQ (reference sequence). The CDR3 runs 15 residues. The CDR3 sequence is CASSPGESGANVLTF. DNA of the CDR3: TGTGCCAGCAGCCCCGGGGAGTCTGGGGCCAACGTCCTGACTTTC.

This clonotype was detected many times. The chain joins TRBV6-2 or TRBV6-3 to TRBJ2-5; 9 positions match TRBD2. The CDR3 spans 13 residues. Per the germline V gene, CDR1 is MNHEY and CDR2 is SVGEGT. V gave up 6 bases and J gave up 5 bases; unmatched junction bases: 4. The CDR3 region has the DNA TGTGCCAGCAGGCGGGGGGGCTTTGAGACCCAGTACTTC. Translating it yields CASRRGGFETQYF.

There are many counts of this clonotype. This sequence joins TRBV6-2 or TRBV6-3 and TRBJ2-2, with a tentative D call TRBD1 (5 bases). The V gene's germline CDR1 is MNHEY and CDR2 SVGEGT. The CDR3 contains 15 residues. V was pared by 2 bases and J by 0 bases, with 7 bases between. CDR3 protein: CASSYGHSNTGELFF. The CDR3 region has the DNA TGTGCCAGCAGTTACGGACACTCGAACACCGGGGAGCTGTTTTTT.

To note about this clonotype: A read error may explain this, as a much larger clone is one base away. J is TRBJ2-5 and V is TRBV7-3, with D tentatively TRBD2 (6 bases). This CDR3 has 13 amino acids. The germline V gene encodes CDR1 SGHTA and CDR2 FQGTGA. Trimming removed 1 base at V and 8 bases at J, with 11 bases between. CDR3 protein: CASSLNPGDTQYF. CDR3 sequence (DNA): TGTGCCAGCAGCTTAAACCCGGGGGACACCCAGTACTTC.

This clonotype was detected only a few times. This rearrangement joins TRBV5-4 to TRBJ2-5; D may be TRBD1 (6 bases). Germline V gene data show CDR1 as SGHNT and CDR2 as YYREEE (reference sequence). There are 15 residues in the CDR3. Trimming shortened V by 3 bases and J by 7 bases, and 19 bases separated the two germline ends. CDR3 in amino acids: CASSWGSRGSGTQYF. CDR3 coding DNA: TGTGCCAGCAGCTGGGGATCAAGGGGGAGTGGGACCCAGTACTTC.

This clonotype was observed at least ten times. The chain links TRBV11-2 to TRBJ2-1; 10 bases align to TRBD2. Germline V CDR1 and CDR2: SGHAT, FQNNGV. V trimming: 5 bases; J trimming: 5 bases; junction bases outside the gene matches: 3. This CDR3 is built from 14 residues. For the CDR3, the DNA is TGTGCCAGCAGCCGGCTAGCGGGGGACAATGAGCAGTTCTTC. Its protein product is CASSRLAGDNEQFF. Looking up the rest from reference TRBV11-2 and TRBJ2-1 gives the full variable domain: EAGVAQSPRYKIIEKRQSVAFWCNPISGHATLYWYQQILGQGPKLLIQFQNNGVVDDSQLPKDRFSAERLKGVDSTLKIQPAKLEDSAVYLCASSRLAGDNEQFFGPGTRLTVL.

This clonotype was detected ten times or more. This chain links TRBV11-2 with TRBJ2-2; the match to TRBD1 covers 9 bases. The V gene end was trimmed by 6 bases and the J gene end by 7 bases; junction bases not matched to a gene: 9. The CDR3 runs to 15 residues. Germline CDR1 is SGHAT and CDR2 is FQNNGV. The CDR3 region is CASRTPWTGDGELFF. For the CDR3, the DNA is TGTGCCAGCAGGACGCCCTGGACAGGGGACGGGGAGCTGTTTTTT.

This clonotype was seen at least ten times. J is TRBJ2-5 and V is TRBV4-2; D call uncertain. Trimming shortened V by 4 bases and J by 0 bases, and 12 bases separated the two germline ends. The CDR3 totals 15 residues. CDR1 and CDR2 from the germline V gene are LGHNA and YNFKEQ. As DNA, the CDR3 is TGTGCCAGCAGCCCCCGCGACCGGGACCAAGAGACCCAGTACTTC. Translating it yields CASSPRDRDQETQYF.

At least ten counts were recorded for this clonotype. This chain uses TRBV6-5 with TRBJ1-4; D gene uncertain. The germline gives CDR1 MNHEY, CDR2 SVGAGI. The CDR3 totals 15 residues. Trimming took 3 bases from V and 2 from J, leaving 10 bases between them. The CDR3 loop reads CASSYGWVTNEKLFF. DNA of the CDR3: TGTGCCAGCAGTTATGGTTGGGTTACTAATGAAAAACTGTTTTTT.

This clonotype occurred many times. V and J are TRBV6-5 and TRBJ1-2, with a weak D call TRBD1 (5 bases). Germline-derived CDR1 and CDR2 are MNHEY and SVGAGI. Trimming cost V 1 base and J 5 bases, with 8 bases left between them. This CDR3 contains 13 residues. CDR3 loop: CASSYFGGYGYTF. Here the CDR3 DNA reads TGTGCCAGCAGTTACTTCGGGGGGTATGGCTACACCTTC.

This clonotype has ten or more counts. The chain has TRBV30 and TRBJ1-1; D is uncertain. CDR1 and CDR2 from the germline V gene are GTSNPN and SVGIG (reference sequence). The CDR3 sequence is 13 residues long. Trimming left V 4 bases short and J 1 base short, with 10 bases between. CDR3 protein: CAWTRHENTEAFF. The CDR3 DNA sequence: TGTGCCTGGACCCGACACGAGAACACTGAAGCTTTCTTT.

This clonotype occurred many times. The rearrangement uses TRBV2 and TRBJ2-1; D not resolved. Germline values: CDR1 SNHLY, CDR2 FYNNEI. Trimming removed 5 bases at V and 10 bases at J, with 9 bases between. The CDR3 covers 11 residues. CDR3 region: CASSLVSEQFF. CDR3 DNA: TGTGCCAGCAGTCTCGTTTCGGAGCAGTTCTTC.

CDR3: CASSQQGASSGTQYF. CDR3 coding DNA: TGTGCCAGCAGCCAACAGGGGGCCTCTTCGGGTACGCAGTATTTT. The V call is TRBV3-1, the J call TRBJ2-3; 8 bases are shared with TRBD1. Germline loops: CDR1 LGHDT, CDR2 YNNKEL (reference sequence). J gave up 8 bases and V 2 bases, and 9 bases lay outside the gene matches. This CDR3 region has 15 residues.

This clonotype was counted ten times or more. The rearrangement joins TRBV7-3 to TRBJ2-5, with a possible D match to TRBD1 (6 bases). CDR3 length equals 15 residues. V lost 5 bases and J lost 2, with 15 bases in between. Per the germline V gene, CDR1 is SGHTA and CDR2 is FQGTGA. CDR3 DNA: TGTGCCAGCAGCAAATCTCCGGACAGACAAGAGACCCAGTACTTC. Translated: CASSKSPDRQETQYF. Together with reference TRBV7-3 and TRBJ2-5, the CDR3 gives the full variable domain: GAGVSQTPSNKVTEKGKYVELRCDPISGHTALYWYRQSLGQGPEFLIYFQGTGAADDSGLPNDRFFAVRPEGSVSTLKIQRTERGDSAVYLCASSKSPDRQETQYFGPGTRLLVL.

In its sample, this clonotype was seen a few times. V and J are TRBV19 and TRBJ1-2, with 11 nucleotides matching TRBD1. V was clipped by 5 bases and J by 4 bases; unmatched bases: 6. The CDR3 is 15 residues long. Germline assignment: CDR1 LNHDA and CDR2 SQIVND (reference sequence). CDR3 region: CASSPRTGGVYGYTF. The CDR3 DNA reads TGTGCCAGTAGTCCCCGGACAGGGGGCGTCTATGGCTACACCTTC.

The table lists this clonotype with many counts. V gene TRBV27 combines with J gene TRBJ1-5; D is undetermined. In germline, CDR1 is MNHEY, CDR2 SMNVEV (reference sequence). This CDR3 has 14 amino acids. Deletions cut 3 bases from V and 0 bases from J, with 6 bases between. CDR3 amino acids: CASSLKSSNQPQHF. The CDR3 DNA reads TGTGCCAGCAGTTTGAAGAGTAGCAATCAGCCCCAGCATTTT.

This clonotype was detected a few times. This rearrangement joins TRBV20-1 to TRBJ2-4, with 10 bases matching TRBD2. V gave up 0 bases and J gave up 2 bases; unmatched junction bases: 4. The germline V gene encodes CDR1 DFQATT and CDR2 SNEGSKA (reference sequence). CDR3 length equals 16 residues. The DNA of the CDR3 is TGCAGTGCTAGAGACCCAGCGGGGGGGACCAAAAACATTCAGTACTTC. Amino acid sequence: CSARDPAGGTKNIQYF.

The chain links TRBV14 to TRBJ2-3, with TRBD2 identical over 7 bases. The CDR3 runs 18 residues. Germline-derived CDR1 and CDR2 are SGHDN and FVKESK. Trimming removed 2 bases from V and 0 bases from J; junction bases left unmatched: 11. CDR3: CASSQYGRDRRSTDTQYF. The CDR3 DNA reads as TGTGCCAGCAGCCAATATGGGAGGGATCGACGTAGCACAGATACGCAGTATTTT.

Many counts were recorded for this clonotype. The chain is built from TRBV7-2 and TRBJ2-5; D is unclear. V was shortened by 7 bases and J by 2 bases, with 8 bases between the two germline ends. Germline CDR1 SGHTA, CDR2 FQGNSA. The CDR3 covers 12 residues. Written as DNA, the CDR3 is TGTGCCAGCACCGGCTCACAAGAGACCCAGTACTTC. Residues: CASTGSQETQYF. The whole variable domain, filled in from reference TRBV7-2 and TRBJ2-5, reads GAGVSQSPSNKVTEKGKDVELRCDPISGHTALYWYRQSLGQGLEFLIYFQGNSAPDKSGLPSDRFSAERTGGSVSTLTIQRTQQEDSAVYLCASTGSQETQYFGPGTRLLVL.

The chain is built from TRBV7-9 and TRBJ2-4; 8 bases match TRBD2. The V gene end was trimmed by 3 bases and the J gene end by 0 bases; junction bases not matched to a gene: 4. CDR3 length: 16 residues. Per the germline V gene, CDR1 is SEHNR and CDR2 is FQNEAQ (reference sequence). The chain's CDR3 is CASSFRGGLAKNIQYF. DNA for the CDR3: TGTGCCAGCAGCTTCCGGGGGGGGCTAGCCAAAAACATTCAGTACTTC.

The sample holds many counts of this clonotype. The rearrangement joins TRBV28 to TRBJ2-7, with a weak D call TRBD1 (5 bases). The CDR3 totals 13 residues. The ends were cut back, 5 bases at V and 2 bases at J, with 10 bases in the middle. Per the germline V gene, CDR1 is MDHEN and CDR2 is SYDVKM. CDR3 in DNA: TGTGCCAGCAGTGCTGACAGCCCCTACGAGCAGTACGTC. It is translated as CASSADSPYEQYV.

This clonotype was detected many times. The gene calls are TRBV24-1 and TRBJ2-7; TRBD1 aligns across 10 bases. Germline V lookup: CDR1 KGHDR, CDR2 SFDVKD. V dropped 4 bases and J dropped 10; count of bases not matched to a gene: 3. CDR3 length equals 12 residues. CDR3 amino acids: CATSDGQGGQYF. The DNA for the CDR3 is TGTGCCACCAGTGACGGACAGGGGGGACAGTACTTC.

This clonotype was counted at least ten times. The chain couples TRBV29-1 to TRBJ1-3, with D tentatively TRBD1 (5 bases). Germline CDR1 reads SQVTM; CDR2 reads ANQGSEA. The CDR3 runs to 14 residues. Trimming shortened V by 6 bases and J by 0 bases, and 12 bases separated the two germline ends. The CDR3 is CSVHDRSSGNTIYF. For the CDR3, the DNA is TGCAGCGTACACGACAGAAGCTCTGGAAACACCATATATTTT.

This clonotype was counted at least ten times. CDR3 bases: TGTGCCAGCAGTTTCTCATCGGACAGGGCCAGATCACCCCTCCACTTT. It yields the protein CASSFSSDRARSPLHF. V usage is TRBV27 and J usage is TRBJ1-6; 8 nucleotides match TRBD1. Germline trimming cut 3 bases from V and 10 bases from J; bases unmatched to any gene: 11. Per germline, CDR1 MNHEY and CDR2 SMNVEV (reference sequence). CDR3 length equals 16 residues.

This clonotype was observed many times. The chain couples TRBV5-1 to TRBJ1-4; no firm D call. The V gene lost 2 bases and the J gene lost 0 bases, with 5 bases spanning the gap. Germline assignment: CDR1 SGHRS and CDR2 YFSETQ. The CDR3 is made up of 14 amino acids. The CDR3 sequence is CASSFSATNEKLFF. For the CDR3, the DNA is TGCGCCAGCAGCTTCAGTGCAACTAATGAAAAACTGTTTTTT.

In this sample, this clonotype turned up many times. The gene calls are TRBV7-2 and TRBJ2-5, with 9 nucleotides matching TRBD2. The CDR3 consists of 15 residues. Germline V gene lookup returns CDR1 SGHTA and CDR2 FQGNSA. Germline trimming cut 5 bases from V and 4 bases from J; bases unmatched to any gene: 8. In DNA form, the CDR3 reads TGTGCCAGCAGCCAGACCGGGACTAGCCGAGAGACCCAGTACTTC. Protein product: CASSQTGTSRETQYF.

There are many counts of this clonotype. CDR3 in amino acids: CASSPPSRVPDTQYF. DNA for the CDR3: TGTGCCAGCTCACCCCCCTCCCGGGTCCCAGATACGCAGTATTTT. This chain uses TRBV18 with TRBJ2-3; unclear D gene. There are 15 residues in the CDR3. Trimming removed 3 bases from V and 4 bases from J, with 14 bases in between. Germline CDR1 and CDR2: KGHSH and LQKENI.